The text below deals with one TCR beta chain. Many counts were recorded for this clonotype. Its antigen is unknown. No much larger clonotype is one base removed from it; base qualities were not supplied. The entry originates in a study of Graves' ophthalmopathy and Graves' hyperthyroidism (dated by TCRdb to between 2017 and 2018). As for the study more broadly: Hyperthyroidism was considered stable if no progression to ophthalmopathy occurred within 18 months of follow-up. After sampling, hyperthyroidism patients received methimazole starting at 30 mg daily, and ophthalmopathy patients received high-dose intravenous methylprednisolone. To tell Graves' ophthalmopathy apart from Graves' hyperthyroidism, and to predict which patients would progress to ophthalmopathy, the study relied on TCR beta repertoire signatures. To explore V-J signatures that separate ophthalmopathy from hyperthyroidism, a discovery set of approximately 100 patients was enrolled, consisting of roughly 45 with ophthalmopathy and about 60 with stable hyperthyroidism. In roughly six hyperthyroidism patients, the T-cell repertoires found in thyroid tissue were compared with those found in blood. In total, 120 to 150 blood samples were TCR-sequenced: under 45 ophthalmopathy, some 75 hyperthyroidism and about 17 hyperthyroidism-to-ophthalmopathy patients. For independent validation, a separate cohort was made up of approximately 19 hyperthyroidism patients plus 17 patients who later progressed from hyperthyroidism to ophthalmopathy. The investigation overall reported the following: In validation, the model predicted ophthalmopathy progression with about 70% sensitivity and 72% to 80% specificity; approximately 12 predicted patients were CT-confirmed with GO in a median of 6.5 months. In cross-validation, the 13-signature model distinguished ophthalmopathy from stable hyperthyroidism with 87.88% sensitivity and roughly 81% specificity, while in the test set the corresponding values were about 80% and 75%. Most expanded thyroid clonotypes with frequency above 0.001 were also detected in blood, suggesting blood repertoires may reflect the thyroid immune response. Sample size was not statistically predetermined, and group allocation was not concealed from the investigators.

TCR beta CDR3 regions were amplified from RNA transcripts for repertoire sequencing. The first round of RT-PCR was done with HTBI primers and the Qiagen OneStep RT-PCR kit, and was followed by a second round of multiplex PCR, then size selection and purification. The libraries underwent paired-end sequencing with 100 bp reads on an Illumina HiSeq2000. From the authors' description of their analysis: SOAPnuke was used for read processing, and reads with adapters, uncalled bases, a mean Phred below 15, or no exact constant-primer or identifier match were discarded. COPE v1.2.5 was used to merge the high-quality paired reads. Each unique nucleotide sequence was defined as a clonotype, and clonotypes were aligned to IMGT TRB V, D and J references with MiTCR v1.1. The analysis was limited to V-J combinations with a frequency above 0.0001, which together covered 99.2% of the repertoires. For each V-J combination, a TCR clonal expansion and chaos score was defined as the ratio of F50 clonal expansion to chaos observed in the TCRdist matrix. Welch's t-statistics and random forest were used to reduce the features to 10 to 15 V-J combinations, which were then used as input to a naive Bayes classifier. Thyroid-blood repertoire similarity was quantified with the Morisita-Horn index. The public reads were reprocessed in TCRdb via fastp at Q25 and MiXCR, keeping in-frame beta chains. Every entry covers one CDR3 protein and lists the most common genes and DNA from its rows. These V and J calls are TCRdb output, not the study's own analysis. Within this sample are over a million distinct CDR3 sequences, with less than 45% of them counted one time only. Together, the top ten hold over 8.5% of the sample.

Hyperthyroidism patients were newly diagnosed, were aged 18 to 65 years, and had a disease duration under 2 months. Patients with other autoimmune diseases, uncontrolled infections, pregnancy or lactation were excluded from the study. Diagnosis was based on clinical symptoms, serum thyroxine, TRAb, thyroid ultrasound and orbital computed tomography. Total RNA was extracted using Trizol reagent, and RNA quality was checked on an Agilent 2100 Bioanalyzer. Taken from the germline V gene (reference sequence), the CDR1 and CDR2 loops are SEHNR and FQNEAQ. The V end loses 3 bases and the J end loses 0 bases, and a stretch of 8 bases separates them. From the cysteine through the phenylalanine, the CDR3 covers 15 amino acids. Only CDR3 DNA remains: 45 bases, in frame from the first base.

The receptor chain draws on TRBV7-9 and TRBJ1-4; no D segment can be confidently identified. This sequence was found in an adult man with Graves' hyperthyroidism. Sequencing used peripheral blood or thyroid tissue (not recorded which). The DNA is TGTGCCAGCAGCTTCGGGCCGGCAACTAATGAAAAACTGTTTTTT. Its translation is CASSFGPATNEKLFF.